This TCR beta chain stems from a study of cytomegalovirus exposure and HLA in healthy donors. Study-level background: The study's early data release held roughly 90 million unique TCRs from HLA-typed donors.

Study-wide points: In a later analysis, HLA-associated beta chains showed higher expansion and lower generation probabilities than comparable chains.

This clone occurred a few times. As yet, its antigen is unknown. In the PCR, 60 Vbeta and 13 Jbeta primers were used. Data came from immunoSEQ multiplex PCR; TCRdb stores just in-frame clones and leaves some out. The sample has 150,000 to 200,000 clones; over 75% are singletons. The origin of this receptor is a woman between 50 and 59 years old in good health and CMV-seronegative. The sequencing sample was made of PBMCs.

CDR3 sequence (DNA): TGTGCCAGCAGCGGCGGTGAGCGGGGGGCTCGAGAGACCCAGTACTTC. It yields the protein CASSGGERGARETQYF. The chain links TRBV9 to TRBJ2-5; 9 positions match TRBD2. Germline V gene lookup returns CDR1 SGDLS and CDR2 YYNGEE. There are 16 residues in the CDR3. V was clipped by 3 bases and J by 4 bases; unmatched bases: 10. Complete variable domain (other parts from reference TRBV9 and TRBJ2-5): DSGVTQTPKHLITATGQRVTLRCSPRSGDLSVYWYQQSLDQGLQFLIQYYNGEERAKGNILERFSAQQFPDLHSELNLSSLELGDSALYFCASSGGERGARETQYFGPGTRLLVL.